This TCR beta chain was captured in a study of CD8 T cells in ankylosing spondylitis. Study-wide points: Roughly eight highly homologous variants formed a TCR beta motif that appeared characteristic of ankylosing spondylitis blood.

There are many counts of this clonotype. Its antigen remains unidentified. TCRdb ran MiXCR on the 5' RACE reads and lists one entry per CDR3 protein. The sample carries some 40,000 distinct CDR3 sequences, around a tenth recorded once. This CDR3 is 14 amino acids long. V lost 4 bases to trimming and J lost 6 bases; unmatched junction nucleotides: 7. Germline CDR1 and CDR2: MNHEY and SVGAGI. Sequenced input: blood, either unsorted or a sorted T cell fraction (not recorded which). This rearrangement joins TRBV6-5 to TRBJ1-1; 8 nucleotides agree with TRBD1. The TCR was taken from a male donor with ankylosing spondylitis or in good health (not recorded which). In nucleotides, the CDR3 is TGTGCCAGCAGTTCCGACAGGGGAGTCGCTGAAGCTTTCTTT. Protein sequence: CASSSDRGVAEAFF.